The T cell receptor (beta chain) under discussion was sequenced for a study of control samples from healthy donors and cancer patients. TCRdb keeps only in-frame clones here, not all; method: immunoSEQ multiplex PCR. The sample holds fewer than 200,000 clones, under 96% seen once. Germline V gene lookup returns CDR1 MNHGY and CDR2 SAAAGT. The V segment lost 8 bases and the J segment 5 bases; nucleotides outside the gene matches: 7. CDR3 size: 13 residues. This receptor was taken from a woman under 40 in good health. The sample taken for sequencing was blood. The gene calls are TRBV6-8 and TRBJ2-7, with 9 bases that match TRBD2. CDR3 protein: CASLAGESDEQYF. In DNA, the CDR3 is TGTGCCAGCTTAGCGGGAGAATCTGACGAGCAGTACTTC.